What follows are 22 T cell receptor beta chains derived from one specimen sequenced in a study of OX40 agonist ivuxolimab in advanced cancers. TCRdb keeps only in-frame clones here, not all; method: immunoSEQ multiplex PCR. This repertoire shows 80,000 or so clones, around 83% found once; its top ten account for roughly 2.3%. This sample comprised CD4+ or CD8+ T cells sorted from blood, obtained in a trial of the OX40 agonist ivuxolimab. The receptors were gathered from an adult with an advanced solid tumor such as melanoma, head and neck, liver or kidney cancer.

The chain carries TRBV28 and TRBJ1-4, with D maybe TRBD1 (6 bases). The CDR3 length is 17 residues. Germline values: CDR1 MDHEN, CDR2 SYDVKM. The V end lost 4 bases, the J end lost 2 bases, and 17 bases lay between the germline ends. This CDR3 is CASSSRQVSATNEKLFF. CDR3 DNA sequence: TGTGCCAGCAGTTCCCGACAGGTCTCTGCTACTAATGAAAAACTGTTTTTT.

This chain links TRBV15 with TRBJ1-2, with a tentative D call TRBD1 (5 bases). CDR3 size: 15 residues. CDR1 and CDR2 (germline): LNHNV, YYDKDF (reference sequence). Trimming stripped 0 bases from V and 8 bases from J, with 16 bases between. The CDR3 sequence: CATSRDPGAGRGYTF. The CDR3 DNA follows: TGTGCCACCAGCAGAGACCCTGGGGCCGGCCGGGGCTACACCTTC.

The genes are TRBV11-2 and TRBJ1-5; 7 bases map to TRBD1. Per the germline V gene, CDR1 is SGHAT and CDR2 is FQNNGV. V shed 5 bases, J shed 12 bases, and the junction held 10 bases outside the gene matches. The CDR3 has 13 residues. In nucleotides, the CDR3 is TGTGCCAGCAGCACTGGTCGACAGGGATTCCAGCATTTT. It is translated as CASSTGRQGFQHF.

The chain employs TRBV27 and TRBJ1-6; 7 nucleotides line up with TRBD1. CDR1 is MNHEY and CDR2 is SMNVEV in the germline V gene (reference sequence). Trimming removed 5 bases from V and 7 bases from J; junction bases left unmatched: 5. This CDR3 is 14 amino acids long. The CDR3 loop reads CASSVQGRNSPLHF. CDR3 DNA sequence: TGTGCCAGCAGTGTACAGGGGCGGAATTCACCCCTCCACTTT.

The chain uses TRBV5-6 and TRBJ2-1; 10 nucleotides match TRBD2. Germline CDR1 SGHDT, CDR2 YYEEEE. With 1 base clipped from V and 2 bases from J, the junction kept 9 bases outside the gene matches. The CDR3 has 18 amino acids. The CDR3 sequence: CASSLLPSGSGTYNEQFF. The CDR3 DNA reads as TGTGCCAGCAGCTTGTTGCCTAGCGGGAGTGGAACCTACAATGAGCAGTTCTTC.

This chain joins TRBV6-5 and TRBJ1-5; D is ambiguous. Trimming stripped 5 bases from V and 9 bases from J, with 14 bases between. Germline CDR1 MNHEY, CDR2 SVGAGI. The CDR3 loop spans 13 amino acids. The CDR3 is CASSDNYMRPQHF. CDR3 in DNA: TGTGCCAGCAGTGACAATTACATGAGGCCCCAGCATTTT.

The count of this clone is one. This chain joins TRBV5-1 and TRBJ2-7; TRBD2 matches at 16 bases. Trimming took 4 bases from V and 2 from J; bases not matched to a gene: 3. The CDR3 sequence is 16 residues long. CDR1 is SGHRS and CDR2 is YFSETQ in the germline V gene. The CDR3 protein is CASSGTSGGAPYEQYF. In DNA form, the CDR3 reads TGCGCCAGCAGCGGGACTAGCGGGGGGGCCCCCTACGAGCAGTACTTC.

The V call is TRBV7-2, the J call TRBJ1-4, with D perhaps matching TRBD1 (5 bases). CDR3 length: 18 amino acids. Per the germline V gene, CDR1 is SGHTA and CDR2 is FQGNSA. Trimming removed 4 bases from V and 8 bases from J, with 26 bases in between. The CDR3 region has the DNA TGTGCCAGCAGCTCAGGTGGGACTAAGAGCCGGCTCAGGGAAAAACTGTTTTTT. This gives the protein CASSSGGTKSRLREKLFF.

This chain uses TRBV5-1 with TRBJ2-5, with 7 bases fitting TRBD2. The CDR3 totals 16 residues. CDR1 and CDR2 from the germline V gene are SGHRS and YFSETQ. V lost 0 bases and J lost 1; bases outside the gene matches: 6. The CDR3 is CASSLVSGEGQETQYF. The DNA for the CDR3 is TGCGCCAGCAGCTTGGTCTCCGGGGAGGGCCAAGAGACCCAGTACTTC. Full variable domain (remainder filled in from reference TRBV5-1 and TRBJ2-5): KAGVTQTPRYLIKTRGQQVTLSCSPISGHRSVSWYQQTPGQGLQFLFEYFSETQRNKGNFPGRFSGRQFSNSRSEMNVSTLELGDSALYLCASSLVSGEGQETQYFGPGTRLLVL.

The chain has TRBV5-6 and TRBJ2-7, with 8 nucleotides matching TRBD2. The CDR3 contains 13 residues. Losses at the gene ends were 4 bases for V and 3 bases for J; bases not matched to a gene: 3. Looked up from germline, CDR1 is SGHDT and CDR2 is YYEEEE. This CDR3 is CASSREGNYEQYF. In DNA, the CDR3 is TGTGCCAGCAGCCGGGAGGGAAACTACGAGCAGTACTTC.

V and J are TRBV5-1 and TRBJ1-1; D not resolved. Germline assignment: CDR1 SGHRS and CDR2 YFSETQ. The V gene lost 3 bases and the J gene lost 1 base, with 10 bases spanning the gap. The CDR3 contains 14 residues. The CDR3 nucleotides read TGCGCCAGCAGCTCTGGGCCGGGGAACACTGAAGCTTTCTTT. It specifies CASSSGPGNTEAFF.

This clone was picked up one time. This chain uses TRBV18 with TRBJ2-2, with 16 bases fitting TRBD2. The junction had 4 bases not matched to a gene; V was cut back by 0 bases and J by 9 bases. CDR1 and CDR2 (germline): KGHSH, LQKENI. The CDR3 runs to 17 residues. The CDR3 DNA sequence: TGTGCCAGCTCACCACCCGGGACTAGCGGGAGGGCCCGGGAGCTGTTTTTT. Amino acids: CASSPPGTSGRARELFF.

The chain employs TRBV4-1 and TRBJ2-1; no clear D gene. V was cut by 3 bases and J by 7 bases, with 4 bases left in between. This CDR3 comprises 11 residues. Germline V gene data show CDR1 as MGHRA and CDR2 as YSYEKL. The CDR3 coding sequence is TGCGCCAGCAGCCACTGGAATGAGCAGTTCTTC. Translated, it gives CASSHWNEQFF.

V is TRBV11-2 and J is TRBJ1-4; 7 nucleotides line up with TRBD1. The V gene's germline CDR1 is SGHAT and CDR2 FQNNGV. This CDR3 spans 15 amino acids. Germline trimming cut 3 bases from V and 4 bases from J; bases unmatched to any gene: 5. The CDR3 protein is CASSLSGTVNEKLFF. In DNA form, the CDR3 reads TGTGCCAGCAGCTTGTCCGGGACAGTTAATGAAAAACTGTTTTTT.

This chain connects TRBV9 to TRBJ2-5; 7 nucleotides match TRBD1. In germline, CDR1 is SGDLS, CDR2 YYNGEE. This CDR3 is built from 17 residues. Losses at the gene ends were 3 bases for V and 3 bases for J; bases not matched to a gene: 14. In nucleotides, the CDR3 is TGTGCCAGCAGCGCTGGGCGGTCGACAGGGCCTAAAGAGACCCAGTACTTC. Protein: CASSAGRSTGPKETQYF.

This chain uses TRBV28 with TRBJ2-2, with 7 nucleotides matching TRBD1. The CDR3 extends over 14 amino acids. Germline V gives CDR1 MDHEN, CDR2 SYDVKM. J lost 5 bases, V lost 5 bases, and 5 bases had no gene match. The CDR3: CASSGRQGTGELFF. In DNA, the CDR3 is TGTGCCAGCAGTGGACGACAGGGTACCGGGGAGCTGTTTTTT.

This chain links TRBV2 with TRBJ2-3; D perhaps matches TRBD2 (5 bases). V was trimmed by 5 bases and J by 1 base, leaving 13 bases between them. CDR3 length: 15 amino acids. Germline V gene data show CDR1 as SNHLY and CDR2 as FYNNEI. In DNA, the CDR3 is TGTGCCAGCAGTTTCTCTAGCTTTGGCACAGATACGCAGTATTTT. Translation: CASSFSSFGTDTQYF.

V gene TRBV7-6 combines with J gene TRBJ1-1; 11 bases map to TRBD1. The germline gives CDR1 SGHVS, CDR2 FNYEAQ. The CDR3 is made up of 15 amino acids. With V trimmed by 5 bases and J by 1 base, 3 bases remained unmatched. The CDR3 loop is CASSVGQGANTEAFF. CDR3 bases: TGTGCCAGCAGCGTCGGACAGGGGGCGAACACTGAAGCTTTCTTT.

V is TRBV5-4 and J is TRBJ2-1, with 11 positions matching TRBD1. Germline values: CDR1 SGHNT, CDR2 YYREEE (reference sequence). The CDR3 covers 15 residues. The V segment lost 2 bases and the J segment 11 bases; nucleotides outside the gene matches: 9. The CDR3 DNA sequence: TGTGCCAGCAGCTTTACGGACAGGGGGCGTTGGCAGCAGTTCTTC. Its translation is CASSFTDRGRWQQFF.

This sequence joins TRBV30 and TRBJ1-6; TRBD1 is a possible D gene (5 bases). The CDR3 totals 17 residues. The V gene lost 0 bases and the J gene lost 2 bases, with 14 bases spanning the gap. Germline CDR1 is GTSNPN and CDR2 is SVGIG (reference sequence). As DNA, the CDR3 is TGTGCCTGGAGTGTAGGGACTCCTGGAACCTATAATTCACCCCTCCACTTT. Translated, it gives CAWSVGTPGTYNSPLHF.

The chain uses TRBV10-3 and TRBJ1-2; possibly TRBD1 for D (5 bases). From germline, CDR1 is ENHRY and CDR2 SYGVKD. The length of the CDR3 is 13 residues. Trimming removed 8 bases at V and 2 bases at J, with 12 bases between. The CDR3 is CAIAREGNYGYTF. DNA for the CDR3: TGTGCCATCGCCAGGGAAGGGAACTATGGCTACACCTTC.

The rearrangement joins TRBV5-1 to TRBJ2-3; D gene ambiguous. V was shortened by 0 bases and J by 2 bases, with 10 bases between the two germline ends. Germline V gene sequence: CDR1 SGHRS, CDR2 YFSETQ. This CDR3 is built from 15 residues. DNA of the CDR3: TGCGCCAGCAGCTTGGCCGGCGTCCTCACAGATACGCAGTATTTT. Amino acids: CASSLAGVLTDTQYF.